This T cell receptor (beta chain) appears in the sequencing data of a study of blood T cell repertoires in COVID-19. Looked up from germline, CDR1 is SEHNR and CDR2 is FQNEAQ (reference sequence). This CDR3 has 17 amino acids. The V gene lost 0 bases and the J gene lost 1 base, with 13 bases spanning the gap. Self-reported history from a screening survey and questionnaire set each donor's cohort. This clone has a single count. Assay: immunoSEQ multiplex PCR; the TCRdb copy retains only in-frame clones and omits some. The profile covers about 390,000 clones, with approximately 90% appearing a single time and roughly 9.4% taken by the ten largest.

This receptor was obtained from a woman aged 45 to 65 who had recovered from COVID-19. Sequenced input: PBMCs or T cells enriched from blood (not recorded which). The chain couples TRBV7-9 to TRBJ1-5; tentative D call: TRBD1 (6 bases). The DNA of the CDR3 is TGTGCCAGCAGCTTAGCCAGGGGTCCCGTCAGCAATCAGCCCCAGCATTTT. Translation: CASSLARGPVSNQPQHF.